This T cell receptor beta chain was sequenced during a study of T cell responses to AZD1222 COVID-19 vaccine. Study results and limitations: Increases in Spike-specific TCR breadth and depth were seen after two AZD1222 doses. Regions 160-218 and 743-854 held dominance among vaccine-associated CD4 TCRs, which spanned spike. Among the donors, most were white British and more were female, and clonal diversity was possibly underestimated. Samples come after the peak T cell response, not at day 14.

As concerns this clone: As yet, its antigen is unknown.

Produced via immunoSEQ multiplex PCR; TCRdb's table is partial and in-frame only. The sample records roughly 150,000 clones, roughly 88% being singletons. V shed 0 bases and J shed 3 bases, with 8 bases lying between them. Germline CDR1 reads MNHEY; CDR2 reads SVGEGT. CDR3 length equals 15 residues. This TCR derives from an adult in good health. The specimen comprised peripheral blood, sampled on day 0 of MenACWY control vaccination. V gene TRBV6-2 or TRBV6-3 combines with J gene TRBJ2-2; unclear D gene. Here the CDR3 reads CASSYSNGHTGELFF. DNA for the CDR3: TGTGCCAGCAGTTACTCGAACGGGCACACCGGGGAGCTGTTTTTT.